Each of the 9 T cell receptor beta chains below was sequenced from the same sample in a study of blood T cells in healthy people across ages. Through a sample-barcoded 5' primer and a J-beta primer mix, a second PCR was run for roughly 6 to 12 cycles. TCRdb re-called the 5' RACE reads through MiXCR, storing one row per CDR3 protein. This table holds some 700,000 distinct CDR3 sequences, roughly two fifths found once. The specimen sequenced was blood. The receptors were gathered from a woman aged 60 to 75 in good health.

This clonotype appeared a few times. V and J are TRBV5-1 and TRBJ2-7; 10 bases align to TRBD2. Trimming removed 1 base from V and 1 base from J; junction bases left unmatched: 5. The length of the CDR3 is 16 residues. Germline CDR1 reads SGHRS; CDR2 reads YFSETQ. The CDR3 sequence: CASSLTSGKGSYEQYF. The CDR3 bases are TGCGCCAGCAGCTTGACTAGCGGGAAAGGGTCCTACGAGCAGTACTTC.

The chain recombines TRBV4-2 with TRBJ1-2; weak D call: TRBD1 (6 bases). Germline CDR1 LGHNA, CDR2 YNFKEQ. The CDR3 length is 18 residues. V lost 0 bases, J lost 0 bases, and 17 bases lay in between. The DNA of the CDR3 is TGTGCCAGCAGCCAAGAAGGGGGAACAGTCATCCCTAACTATGGCTACACCTTC. This encodes CASSQEGGTVIPNYGYTF.

Concerning this clonotype itself: A read error may produce the germline difference seen at one junction end. This rearrangement joins TRBV4-1 to TRBJ2-2, with 11 bases fitting TRBD1. The CDR3 consists of 18 residues. CDR1 MGHRA and CDR2 YSYEKL come from the germline V gene. DNA of the CDR3: TGCGCCAGCGGCCAACTCCGAGTTAGGACAGGGGGCCCCGGGGAGCTGTTTTTT. This sequence encodes CASGQLRVRTGGPGELFF.

The rearrangement joins TRBV20-1 to TRBJ1-2; a weak D match, TRBD1 (5 bases). The CDR3 extends over 14 amino acids. V was trimmed by 3 bases and J by 4 bases, leaving 15 bases between them. Germline V CDR1 and CDR2: DFQATT, SNEGSKA (reference sequence). CDR3 nucleotide sequence: TGCAGTGCTAGTGGGGCAGGCGCTTTCTATGGCTACACCTTC. This translates into CSASGAGAFYGYTF.

The rearrangement joins TRBV12-3 or TRBV12-4 to TRBJ2-4; D remains unclear. CDR3 length equals 16 residues. V lost 6 bases to trimming and J lost 0 bases, with 15 bases between them. This chain's CDR3 is CASSDRTGKAKNIQYF. The CDR3 nucleotides are TGTGCCAGCAGCGACCGAACTGGTAAAGCCAAAAACATTCAGTACTTC.

V usage is TRBV20-1 and J usage is TRBJ1-1; the match to TRBD1 covers 7 bases. The germline gives CDR1 DFQATT, CDR2 SNEGSKA (reference sequence). This CDR3 has 14 residues. Losses at the gene ends were 6 bases for V and 1 base for J; bases not matched to a gene: 8. The DNA for the CDR3 is TGCAGTGCCTCGCAGGGGACAGCGAACACTGAAGCTTTCTTT. Protein product: CSASQGTANTEAFF.

On this clonotype itself: Being one base from a much bigger clone, this may be a read error. This chain links TRBV6-1 with TRBJ2-3; D is ambiguous. The CDR3 length is 14 residues. Germline loops: CDR1 MNHNS, CDR2 SASEGT. CDR3 nucleotide sequence: TGTACCAGCAGGTTGACAAAACCGGCAGATACGCAGTATTTT. This sequence encodes CTSRLTKPADTQYF.

In its sample, this clonotype was seen a few times. The chain carries TRBV4-1 and TRBJ1-2; D uncertain. This CDR3 contains 14 residues. From germline, CDR1 is MGHRA and CDR2 YSYEKL. V was clipped by 4 bases and J by 7 bases, with 16 bases between them. The CDR3, as DNA: TGCGCCAGCAGCCCGGACGGTACGGAGGTTGGCTACACCTTC. Its translation is CASSPDGTEVGYTF.

The genes are TRBV7-6 and TRBJ2-3; 7 bases fit TRBD1. J gave up 2 bases and V 5 bases, and 7 bases lay outside the gene matches. Germline CDR1 and CDR2: SGHVS and FNYEAQ. This CDR3 has 15 amino acids. CDR3 sequence reads: CASSTPGTATDTQYF. CDR3 coding DNA: TGTGCCAGCAGCACCCCTGGGACAGCCACAGATACGCAGTATTTT.